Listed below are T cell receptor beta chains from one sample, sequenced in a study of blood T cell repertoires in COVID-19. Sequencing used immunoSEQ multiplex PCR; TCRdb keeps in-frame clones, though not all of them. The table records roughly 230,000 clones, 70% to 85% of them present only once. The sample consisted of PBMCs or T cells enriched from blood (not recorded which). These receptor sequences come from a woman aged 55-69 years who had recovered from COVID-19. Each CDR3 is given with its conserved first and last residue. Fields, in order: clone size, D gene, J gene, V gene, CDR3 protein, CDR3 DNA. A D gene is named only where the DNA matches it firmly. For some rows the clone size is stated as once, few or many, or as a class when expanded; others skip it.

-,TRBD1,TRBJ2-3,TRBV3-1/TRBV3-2,CASSQTGADTQYF,TGTGCCAGCAGCCAAACAGGGGCAGATACGCAGTATTTT
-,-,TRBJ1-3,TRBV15,CATSRGGVSGNTIYF,TGTGCCACCAGCAGAGGGGGGGTCTCTGGAAACACCATATATTTT
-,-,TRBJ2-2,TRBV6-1,CASSGQLTFYTGELFF,TGTGCCAGCAGTGGACAGCTGACATTTTACACCGGGGAGCTGTTTTTT
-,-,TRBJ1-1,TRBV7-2,CASSRQKNTEAFF,TGTGCCAGCAGCAGACAGAAGAACACTGAAGCTTTCTTT
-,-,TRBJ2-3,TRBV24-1,CATTEEQRHRPDTQYF,TGTGCCACCACCGAGGAGCAGCGCCATCGGCCAGATACGCAGTATTTT
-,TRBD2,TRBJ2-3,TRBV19,CASSSPTGGGTDTQYF,TGTGCCAGTAGTTCCCCGACTGGGGGGGGCACAGATACGCAGTATTTT
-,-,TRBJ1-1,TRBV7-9,CASSLPGNTEAFF,TGTGCCAGCAGCTTACCAGGGAACACTGAAGCTTTCTTT
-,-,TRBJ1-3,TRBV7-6,CASSFLSGVSGNTIYF,TGTGCCAGCAGCTTTCTTTCAGGGGTCTCTGGAAACACCATATATTTT
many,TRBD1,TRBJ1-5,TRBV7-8,CASSDEWTGNQPQHF,TGTGCCAGCAGCGACGAGTGGACAGGGAATCAGCCCCAGCATTTT
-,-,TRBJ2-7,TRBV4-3,CASSQDLGKPGSYEQYF,TGCGCCAGCAGCCAAGATTTAGGGAAGCCGGGGTCCTACGAGCAGTACTTC
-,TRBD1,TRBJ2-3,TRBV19,CASSRETGVDTQYF,TGTGCCAGTAGTAGGGAGACAGGGGTAGATACGCAGTATTTT
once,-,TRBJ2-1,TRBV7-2,CASSLVEWSSYNEQFF,TGTGCCAGCAGCTTAGTAGAGTGGAGTTCCTACAATGAGCAGTTCTTC
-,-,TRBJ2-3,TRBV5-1,CASSLDRPATDTQYF,TGCGCCAGCAGCCTTGACAGGCCCGCCACAGATACGCAGTATTTT
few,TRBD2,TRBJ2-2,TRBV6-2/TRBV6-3,CASSIPSGRIDGGELFF,TGTGCCAGCAGTATTCCTAGCGGGAGGATTGACGGCGGGGAGCTGTTTTTT
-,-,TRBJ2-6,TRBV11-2,CASSLVSSSGANVLTF,TGTGCCAGCAGCTTAGTATCGAGTTCTGGGGCCAACGTCCTGACTTTC
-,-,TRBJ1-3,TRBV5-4,CASSLDRGPGNTIYF,TGTGCCAGCAGCTTGGATCGGGGTCCTGGAAACACCATATATTTT
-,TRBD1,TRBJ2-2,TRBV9,CASSSSSGTVTGELFF,TGTGCCAGCAGTTCCTCCTCGGGGACAGTAACCGGGGAGCTGTTTTTT
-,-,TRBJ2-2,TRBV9,CASSATGFNTGELFF,TGTGCCAGCAGCGCAACAGGGTTCAACACCGGGGAGCTGTTTTTT
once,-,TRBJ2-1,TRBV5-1,CASSHPQGNEQFF,TGCGCCAGCAGCCACCCTCAGGGCAATGAGCAGTTCTTC
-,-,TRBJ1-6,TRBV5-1,CASSLDRPTDTLHF,TGCGCCAGCAGCTTGGATCGGCCCACAGATACCCTCCACTTT
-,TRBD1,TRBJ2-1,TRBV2,CASSKDRGHNEQFF,TGTGCCAGCAGCAAGGACAGGGGGCACAATGAGCAGTTCTTC
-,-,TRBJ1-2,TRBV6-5,CASREGQVAYGYTF,TGTGCCAGCAGGGAGGGCCAGGTCGCCTATGGCTACACCTTC
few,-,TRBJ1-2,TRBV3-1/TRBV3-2,CASNLGANYGYTF,TGTGCCAGCAACCTGGGAGCTAACTATGGCTACACCTTC
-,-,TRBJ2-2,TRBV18,CASSPPQYSTFGYGELFF,TGTGCCAGCTCACCACCGCAGTATTCCACCTTCGGGTACGGGGAGCTGTTTTTT
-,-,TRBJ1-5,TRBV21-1,CASSQPGHERQPQHF,TGTGCCAGCAGCCAACCGGGACATGAGCGCCAGCCCCAGCATTTT
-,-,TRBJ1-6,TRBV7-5,CARFKRVPKRYNSPLHF,TGTGCCAGATTTAAGAGGGTCCCTAAACGGTATAATTCACCCCTCCACTTT
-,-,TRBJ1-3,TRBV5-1,CASSGSDSGNTIYF,TGCGCCAGCTCGGGTTCCGACTCTGGAAACACCATATATTTT
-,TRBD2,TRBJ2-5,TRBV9,CASSVGTSGGAGQETQYF,TGTGCCAGCAGCGTAGGGACTAGCGGGGGGGCCGGCCAAGAGACCCAGTACTTC
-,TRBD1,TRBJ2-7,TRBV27,CASSPSGQGVTYEQYF,TGTGCCAGCAGTCCCTCGGGACAGGGGGTTACTTACGAGCAGTACTTC
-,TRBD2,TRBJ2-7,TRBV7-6,CASSLFPGLAGGLFDEQYF,TGTGCCAGCAGCTTATTCCCCGGACTAGCGGGAGGGCTTTTCGACGAGCAGTACTTC
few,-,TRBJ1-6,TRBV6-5,CASSYTTGDDSPLHF,TGTGCCAGCAGTTATACGACAGGTGATGATTCACCCCTCCACTTT
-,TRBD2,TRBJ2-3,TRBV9,CASSSLGLAGGPRTDTQYF,TGTGCCAGCAGCTCACTGGGGCTAGCGGGGGGGCCGAGGACAGATACGCAGTATTTT
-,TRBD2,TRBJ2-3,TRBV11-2,CASSITLAGVTADTQYF,TGTGCCAGCAGCATAACATTAGCGGGAGTAACGGCAGATACGCAGTATTTT
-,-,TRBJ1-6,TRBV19,CASSDTINSPLHF,TGTGCCAGTAGTGACACCATAAATTCACCCCTCCACTTT
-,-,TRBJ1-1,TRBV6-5,CASVGGANTEAFF,TGTGCCAGCGTGGGGGGGGCAAACACTGAAGCTTTCTTT
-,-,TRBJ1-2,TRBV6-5,CASRTAGVYGYTF,TGTGCCAGCAGGACCGCAGGGGTCTATGGCTACACCTTC
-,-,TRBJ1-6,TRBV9,CASSPQREVSPLHF,TGTGCCAGCAGCCCTCAGCGGGAGGTTTCACCCCTCCACTTT
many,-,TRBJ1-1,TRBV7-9,CASSLVGGRATEAFF,TGTGCCAGCAGCTTAGTTGGAGGGAGGGCCACTGAAGCTTTCTTT
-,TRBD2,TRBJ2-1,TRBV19,CASSKGLAGVNEQFF,TGTGCCAGTAGTAAGGGACTAGCGGGAGTCAATGAGCAGTTCTTC
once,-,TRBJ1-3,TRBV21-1,CASSSTSASSGNTIYF,TGTGCCAGCAGCTCAACCTCAGCGAGCTCTGGAAACACCATATATTTT
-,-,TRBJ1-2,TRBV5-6,CASSLAGDVANYGYTF,TGTGCCAGCAGCTTGGCCGGGGATGTCGCTAACTATGGCTACACCTTC
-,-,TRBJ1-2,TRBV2,CASSDYRVGEGYTF,TGTGCCAGCAGTGACTACAGAGTCGGTGAGGGCTACACCTTC
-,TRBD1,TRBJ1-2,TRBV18,CASSPDRDPIYGYTF,TGTGCCAGCTCACCAGACAGGGACCCAATTTATGGCTACACCTTC
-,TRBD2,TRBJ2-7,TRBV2,CASSEGGNSGIYEQYF,TGTGCCAGCAGTGAGGGGGGGAATAGCGGGATCTACGAGCAGTACTTC
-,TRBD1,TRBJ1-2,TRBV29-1,CSVGGQGARGYTF,TGCAGCGTTGGGGGACAGGGGGCGCGAGGCTACACCTTC
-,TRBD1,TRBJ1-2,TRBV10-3,CAISLDRGHYGYTF,TGTGCCATCAGCCTGGACAGGGGACACTATGGCTACACCTTC
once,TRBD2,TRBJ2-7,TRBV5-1,CASSLRAGTSGSLEQYF,TGCGCCAGCAGCTTGCGGGCCGGGACTAGCGGGAGCCTCGAGCAGTACTTC
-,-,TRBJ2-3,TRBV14,CASSQGGTQYF,TGTGCCAGCAGCCAAGGAGGTACGCAGTATTTT
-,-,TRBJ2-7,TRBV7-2,CASSSFDRGGGEQYF,TGTGCCAGCAGCTCCTTCGATCGGGGAGGGGGCGAGCAGTACTTC
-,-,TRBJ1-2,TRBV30,CAWPTGFSGGYTF,TGTGCCTGGCCTACAGGGTTCTCGGGCGGCTACACCTTC
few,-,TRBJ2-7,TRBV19,CASTPTGTYEQYF,TGTGCCAGTACTCCGACAGGAACCTACGAGCAGTACTTC
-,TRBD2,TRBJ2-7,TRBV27,CASSLLPGSGSNDEQYF,TGTGCCAGCAGTCTCCTCCCTGGTAGCGGGAGTAACGACGAGCAGTACTTC
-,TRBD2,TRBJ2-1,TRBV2,CASSGLAGVNEQFF,TGTGCCAGCAGCGGACTAGCGGGAGTTAATGAGCAGTTCTTC
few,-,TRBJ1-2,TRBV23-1,CASSHGTLYGYTF,TGCGCCAGCAGTCACGGGACACTCTATGGCTACACCTTC
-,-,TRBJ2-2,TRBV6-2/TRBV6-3,CASSYSVTGELFF,TGTGCCAGCAGTTATTCGGTAACCGGGGAGCTGTTTTTT
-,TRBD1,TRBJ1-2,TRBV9,CASSVAWGQTNYGYTF,TGTGCCAGCAGCGTAGCTTGGGGACAGACTAACTATGGCTACACCTTC
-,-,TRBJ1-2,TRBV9,CASSVPRRGGDYGYTF,TGTGCCAGCAGCGTTCCCCGAAGGGGAGGTGACTATGGCTACACCTTC